This TCR beta chain was profiled in a study of cytomegalovirus exposure and HLA in healthy donors. Primers: 60 Vbeta forward and 13 Jbeta reverse. Clones were read by immunoSEQ multiplex PCR, and TCRdb kept only the in-frame ones, dropping some. The repertoire holds about 160,000 clones, with around four fifths as singletons. As to this clone: Its target is not known.

Study-level points and caveats: Follow-up analysis later connected one missense variant in DCLRE1C with trimming of TCR beta V- and J-genes. The authors enumerated roughly 160 TCR beta chains as linked to cytomegalovirus.

Trimming at V came to 3 bases and at J to 9 bases, leaving 5 bases not matched to a gene. The germline CDR1 and CDR2 sequences are KGHSH and LQKENI. The CDR3 is made up of 13 amino acids. Sequencing was done on a sample of PBMCs. The rearrangement joins TRBV18 to TRBJ2-1; TRBD1 matches at 7 bases. The sequence was collected from a woman aged 50 to 60 in good health and CMV-seronegative. The DNA for the CDR3 is TGTGCCAGCTCACCGGGACAGATTTCTGAGCAGTTCTTC. It encodes CASSPGQISEQFF.